The next 30 T cell receptor beta chains were all read from a single sample in a study of OX40 agonist ivuxolimab in advanced cancers. Library generation was performed with the immunoSEQ multiplex PCR assay. The source is immuneACCESS, and TCRdb retained only in-frame sequences with V and J called. Part of the clones is not carried over; for the studies checked, unresolved V genes explain less than half of this, and the remainder is unexplained. Across this sample there are under 100,000 clones, with 85% to 90% seen only once. The top ten clonotypes cover 0.33% of the sample. Sequencing was performed on CD4+ or CD8+ T cells sorted from blood, taken in a trial of the OX40 agonist ivuxolimab. The receptors stem from an adult with an advanced solid tumor such as melanoma, head and neck, liver or kidney cancer.

V is TRBV14 and J is TRBJ2-1; D uncertain. With 2 bases removed from V and 6 bases from J, the gap between germline ends came to 2 bases. This CDR3 has 11 amino acids. Looked up from germline, CDR1 is SGHDN and CDR2 is FVKESK. Here the CDR3 DNA reads TGTGCCAGCAGCCAATTCAATGAGCAGTTCTTC. Translated, it gives CASSQFNEQFF.

This clone was detected a few times. The V and J genes are TRBV29-1 and TRBJ1-2, with D maybe TRBD1 (5 bases). Trimming took 4 bases from V and 2 from J, leaving 8 bases between them. Germline lookup yields CDR1 SQVTM and CDR2 ANQGSEA. This CDR3 is built from 12 residues. In nucleotides, the CDR3 is TGCAGCGTTGTCAACAGGAACTATGGCTACACCTTC. Amino acid sequence: CSVVNRNYGYTF. Filled out from reference TRBV29-1 and TRBJ1-2, the complete variable domain reads SAVISQKPSRDICQRGTSLTIQCQVDSQVTMMFWYRQQPGQSLTLIATANQGSEATYESGFVIDKFPISRPNLTFSTLTVSNMSPEDSSIYLCSVVNRNYGYTFGSGTRLTVV.

The genes are TRBV4-2 and TRBJ2-5, with D possibly TRBD1 on 5 matching bases. The CDR3 has 15 amino acids. V lost 1 base and J 1 base, leaving 10 bases between the germline ends. CDR1 and CDR2 from the germline V gene are LGHNA and YNFKEQ. CDR3 in amino acids: CASSQVQGSQETQYF. CDR3 sequence (DNA): TGTGCCAGCAGCCAAGTTCAGGGCTCCCAAGAGACCCAGTACTTC.

The V call is TRBV5-1, the J call TRBJ2-3; no definite D call. Trimming stripped 7 bases from V and 0 bases from J, with 6 bases between. The CDR3 runs to 12 residues. Germline CDR1 is SGHRS and CDR2 is YFSETQ. The chain's CDR3 is CASSSSTDTQYF. The CDR3 coding sequence is TGCGCCAGCTCCTCTAGCACAGATACGCAGTATTTT.

This chain links TRBV7-2 with TRBJ2-3; either TRBD1 or TRBD2 may supply D (5 bases each). Trimming shortened V by 5 bases and J by 0 bases, and 15 bases separated the two germline ends. The CDR3 totals 16 residues. Germline V gives CDR1 SGHTA, CDR2 FQGNSA. DNA for the CDR3: TGTGCCAGCAGCCCACCATGGGGGACGAGCACAGATACGCAGTATTTT. The encoded protein is CASSPPWGTSTDTQYF.

The chain joins TRBV6-5 to TRBJ1-2; the D gene is possibly TRBD1 (5 bases). With 6 bases removed from V and 4 bases from J, the gap between germline ends came to 15 bases. Germline V CDR1 and CDR2: MNHEY, SVGAGI. The CDR3 runs to 14 residues. CDR3 DNA sequence: TGTGCCAGCAGACCCAGGGCCAGACTCTATGGCTACACCTTC. It is translated as CASRPRARLYGYTF.

This rearrangement joins TRBV18 to TRBJ2-1, with TRBD1 matching 9 bases. The CDR3 spans 17 residues. Germline V gene data show CDR1 as KGHSH and CDR2 as LQKENI. V lost 3 bases, J lost 7 bases, and 13 bases stayed unmatched. The CDR3 nucleotides are TGTGCCAGCTCACCGGGGGCCCCCGGGACAGGGCGGAATGAGCAGTTCTTC. Residues: CASSPGAPGTGRNEQFF.

The chain carries TRBV7-9 and TRBJ2-1, with 8 bases that match TRBD1. The germline V gene has CDR1 SEHNR and CDR2 FQNEAQ (reference sequence). This CDR3 has 15 residues. V gave up 3 bases and J gave up 4 bases; unmatched junction bases: 5. The DNA for the CDR3 is TGTGCCAGCAGCTTGATGACAGGGGCTTACAATGAGCAGTTCTTC. Translation: CASSLMTGAYNEQFF. Combining the CDR3 with reference TRBV7-9 and TRBJ2-1 gives the whole variable domain DTGVSQNPRHKITKRGQNVTFRCDPISEHNRLYWYRQTLGQGPEFLTYFQNEAQLEKSRLLSDRFSAERPKGSFSTLEIQRTEQGDSAMYLCASSLMTGAYNEQFFGPGTRLTVL.

The V and J genes are TRBV28 and TRBJ1-1; maybe TRBD1 (6 bases). The CDR3 extends over 12 amino acids. Germline values: CDR1 MDHEN, CDR2 SYDVKM. With 3 bases removed from V and 6 bases from J, the gap between germline ends came to 8 bases. CDR3 in DNA: TGTGCCAGCAGTTTGGGACATGCTGAAGCTTTCTTT. It specifies CASSLGHAEAFF.

The rearrangement links TRBV4-3 to TRBJ1-4, with D possibly TRBD1 on 5 matching bases. The V gene's germline CDR1 is LGHNA and CDR2 YSLEER. The CDR3 sequence is 17 residues long. Between the trimmed V and J ends, which lost 4 bases and 4 bases, there was a span of 19 bases. DNA for the CDR3: TGCGCCAGCAGCCCCCTGGGGGAGGACGTCTTTAATGAAAAACTGTTTTTT. This sequence encodes CASSPLGEDVFNEKLFF.

The rearrangement links TRBV7-3 to TRBJ2-2; D is unclear. Germline CDR1 is SGHTA and CDR2 is FQGTGA. Trimming left V 2 bases short and J 1 base short, with 8 bases between. This CDR3 has 15 residues. The CDR3 reads CASSLGRLNTGELFF. CDR3 nucleotides: TGTGCCAGCAGCTTAGGCAGATTGAACACCGGGGAGCTGTTTTTT.

J is TRBJ1-1 and V is TRBV10-3; perhaps TRBD1 as D (6 bases). With 4 bases removed from V and 3 bases from J, the gap between germline ends came to 12 bases. The CDR3 is made up of 14 amino acids. Germline CDR1 is ENHRY and CDR2 is SYGVKD. The CDR3 protein is CAISGGARYTEAFF. The CDR3, as DNA: TGTGCCATCAGTGGGGGGGCCCGATACACTGAAGCTTTCTTT.

The V and J genes are TRBV7-2 and TRBJ1-1; 7 bases are shared with TRBD1. Germline CDR1 and CDR2: SGHTA and FQGNSA. The V segment lost 2 bases and the J segment 5 bases; nucleotides outside the gene matches: 8. This CDR3 has 15 residues. CDR3 DNA sequence: TGTGCCAGCAGCTTAACCCGACAGGGACTGACTGAAGCTTTCTTT. It specifies CASSLTRQGLTEAFF.

V and J are TRBV19 and TRBJ2-3; D may be TRBD1 (5 bases). V lost 1 base and J 3 bases, leaving 11 bases between the germline ends. The CDR3 is 15 residues long. CDR1 is LNHDA and CDR2 is SQIVND in the germline V gene (reference sequence). The CDR3 spells CASSIVGRTTDTQYF. The DNA of the CDR3 is TGTGCCAGTAGTATAGTTGGCAGGACAACAGATACGCAGTATTTT.

The chain recombines TRBV6-5 with TRBJ2-3, with TRBD1 matching 8 bases. CDR1 and CDR2 (germline): MNHEY, SVGAGI. With 6 bases clipped from V and 2 bases from J, the junction kept 7 bases outside the gene matches. CDR3 length equals 15 residues. The CDR3 DNA is TGTGCCAGCAGCCGCCGGACAGGGACCACAGATACGCAGTATTTT. Translation: CASSRRTGTTDTQYF.

V and J are TRBV7-9 and TRBJ1-5, with no clear D. This CDR3 spans 12 amino acids. CDR1 is SEHNR, CDR2 FQNEAQ, per germline (reference sequence). V lost 2 bases and J lost 7, with 6 bases in between. The DNA of the CDR3 is TGTGCCAGCAGCTTAATGAAACAGCCCCAGCATTTT. It specifies CASSLMKQPQHF.

The chain has TRBV4-1 and TRBJ2-7, with D tentatively TRBD1 (5 bases). From germline, CDR1 is MGHRA and CDR2 YSYEKL. Trimming took 0 bases from V and 4 from J, leaving 7 bases between them. The CDR3 runs to 13 residues. In nucleotides, the CDR3 is TGCGCCAGCAGCCAAGATCAGGGATACGAGCAGTACTTC. It encodes CASSQDQGYEQYF.

This rearrangement joins TRBV2 to TRBJ1-6; D uncertain. Trimming took 6 bases from V and 9 from J, leaving 9 bases between them. The CDR3 is 12 residues long. Germline lookup yields CDR1 SNHLY and CDR2 FYNNEI. The CDR3 nucleotides read TGTGCCAGCAGGCTGTATGCTTCACCCCTCCACTTT. This sequence encodes CASRLYASPLHF.

The chain joins TRBV5-1 to TRBJ1-6, with 7 bases that match TRBD1. The CDR3 totals 16 residues. Trimming removed 0 bases from V and 5 bases from J; junction bases left unmatched: 5. Germline CDR1 and CDR2: SGHRS and YFSETQ. The CDR3 sequence: CASSLAYRGDNSPLHF. CDR3 nucleotides: TGCGCCAGCAGCTTGGCCTACAGGGGTGATAATTCACCCCTCCACTTT.

V is TRBV29-1 and J is TRBJ2-7; tentatively, D is TRBD1 or TRBD2 (5 bases each). Germline CDR1 and CDR2: SQVTM and ANQGSEA. Trimming shortened V by 3 bases and J by 7 bases, and 16 bases separated the two germline ends. This CDR3 comprises 13 residues. CDR3 DNA sequence: TGCAGCGTTGAGGGACCTGGGGCGCGGGAGCAGTACTTC. Its translation is CSVEGPGAREQYF.

The rearrangement links TRBV28 to TRBJ2-3; possible D gene TRBD2, 5 bases. The germline V gene encodes CDR1 MDHEN and CDR2 SYDVKM. V lost 4 bases and J 2 bases, leaving 13 bases between the germline ends. This CDR3 is built from 15 residues. As DNA, the CDR3 is TGTGCCAGCAGTTCTACCGGGATTCTCACAGATACGCAGTATTTT. It encodes CASSSTGILTDTQYF.

The chain couples TRBV7-8 to TRBJ1-1; the match to TRBD1 covers 10 bases. The trim removed 3 bases at V and 5 bases at J, leaving 3 bases unmatched. Per germline, CDR1 SGHVS and CDR2 FQNEAQ. The CDR3 is 14 amino acids. The CDR3 DNA is TGTGCCAGCAGCTTGACAGGGGGCCGGACTGAAGCTTTCTTT. This codes for CASSLTGGRTEAFF.

J is TRBJ2-1 and V is TRBV28; 8 bases map to TRBD2. V shed 7 bases and J 4 bases; nucleotides not matched to a gene: 9. Germline values: CDR1 MDHEN, CDR2 SYDVKM. CDR3 length: 15 amino acids. In nucleotides, the CDR3 is TGTGCCAGCACTCAACTAGCGGCCCTTTACAATGAGCAGTTCTTC. This encodes CASTQLAALYNEQFF.

This sequence joins TRBV27 and TRBJ1-5; no clear D. V shed 5 bases and J shed 3 bases, with 20 bases lying between them. Germline loops: CDR1 MNHEY, CDR2 SMNVEV (reference sequence). This CDR3 region has 17 residues. The CDR3 loop reads CASSKDAYVGNNQPQHF. CDR3 nucleotide sequence: TGTGCCAGCAGTAAGGACGCCTATGTAGGTAACAATCAGCCCCAGCATTTT.

This clone came up a few times. This sequence joins TRBV4-2 and TRBJ2-5; TRBD1 is a possible D gene (7 bases). This CDR3 contains 17 residues. V lost 0 bases to trimming and J lost 2 bases, with 16 bases between them. The germline V gene has CDR1 LGHNA and CDR2 YNFKEQ. The CDR3, as DNA: TGTGCCAGCAGCCAAGATGGAGGGGGACAGATACAAGAGACCCAGTACTTC. Translating it yields CASSQDGGGQIQETQYF.

The chain employs TRBV19 and TRBJ2-7, with D perhaps given as TRBD1 or TRBD2 (6 bases each). V was cut by 5 bases and J by 6 bases, with 14 bases left in between. The germline CDR1 and CDR2 sequences are LNHDA and SQIVND (reference sequence). The CDR3 consists of 13 residues. As DNA, the CDR3 is TGTGCCAGTAGTTCCCAGAGGGGGGTCGAGCAGTACTTC. Its protein is CASSSQRGVEQYF.

The rearrangement uses TRBV9 and TRBJ2-7; TRBD1 agrees at 10 bases. V shed 4 bases, J shed 0 bases, and the junction held 4 bases outside the gene matches. From germline, CDR1 is SGDLS and CDR2 YYNGEE. The CDR3 has 15 amino acids. CDR3 bases: TGTGCCAGCAGCCGGGACAGGGGCAACTCCTACGAGCAGTACTTC. It is translated as CASSRDRGNSYEQYF.

This chain links TRBV25-1 with TRBJ1-1; D remains ambiguous. CDR3 length: 14 residues. V lost 3 bases, J lost 1 base, and 9 bases lay in between. From germline, CDR1 is MGHDK and CDR2 SYGVNS. CDR3 in DNA: TGTGCCAGCAGTGAGTTTGGAACGAACACTGAAGCTTTCTTT. Translation: CASSEFGTNTEAFF.

V and J are TRBV5-4 and TRBJ2-1; 8 bases are a match to TRBD2. Looked up from germline, CDR1 is SGHNT and CDR2 is YYREEE (reference sequence). CDR3 size: 16 residues. V dropped 4 bases and J dropped 9; count of bases not matched to a gene: 15. The CDR3 bases are TGTGCCAGCAGCCTTATGGGAGCGGGGGCGGAGGGTGAGCAGTTCTTC. It specifies CASSLMGAGAEGEQFF.

The chain combines TRBV5-6 with TRBJ2-7; no definite D call. This CDR3 comprises 11 residues. CDR1 and CDR2 (germline): SGHDT, YYEEEE. V lost 0 bases, J lost 6 bases, and 4 bases lay in between. CDR3 sequence (DNA): TGTGCCAGCAGCTTGGGTCCCGAGCAGTACTTC. Its protein is CASSLGPEQYF.